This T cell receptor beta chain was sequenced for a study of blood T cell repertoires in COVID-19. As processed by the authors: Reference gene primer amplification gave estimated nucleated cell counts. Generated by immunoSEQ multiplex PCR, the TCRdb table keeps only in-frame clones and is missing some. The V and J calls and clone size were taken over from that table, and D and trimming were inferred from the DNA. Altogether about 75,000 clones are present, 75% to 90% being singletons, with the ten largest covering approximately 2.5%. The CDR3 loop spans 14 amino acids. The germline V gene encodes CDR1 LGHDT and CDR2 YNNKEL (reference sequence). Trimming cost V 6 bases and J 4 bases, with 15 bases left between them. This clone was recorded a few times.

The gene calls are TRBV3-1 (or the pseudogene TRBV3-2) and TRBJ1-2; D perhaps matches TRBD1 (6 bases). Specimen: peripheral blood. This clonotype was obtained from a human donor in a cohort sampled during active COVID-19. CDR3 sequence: CASRPGVVGYGYTF. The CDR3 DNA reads TGTGCCAGCAGGCCAGGGGTTGTAGGCTATGGCTACACCTTC.